Sequencing of this T cell receptor (beta chain) was carried out in a study of PD-1 blockade in classical Hodgkin lymphoma. Profiling relied on immunoSEQ multiplex PCR, and the TCRdb table lists in-frame clones only, not all of them. Of 27,000 or so clones listed, around 72% are singletons. In its sample, this clone ranks as medium-sized. Its antigen is currently unknown. Overall study results and limits: The repertoire differences lack a defined cause, possibly disease activity or prior therapy. Exclusion covered patients beginning nivolumab under 1 year post-ASCT. Newly diagnosed patients were said to have less baseline TCR diversity than healthy donors did. TCR diversity in CD4+, not CD8+, cells rose significantly by C4D1.

The time point: cycle 4 day 1 (C4D1), after more than 5 weeks of nivolumab. All patients relapsed after autologous stem cell transplantation, and brentuximab vedotin exposure varied. This CDR3 has 15 amino acids. CDR1 and CDR2 (germline): SGHKS, YYEKEE (reference sequence). The V and J ends lost 4 bases and 4 bases respectively, with 17 bases between them. The clonotype comes from a human donor with classical Hodgkin lymphoma. The rearrangement uses TRBV5-5 and TRBJ2-5; D call uncertain. Source: peripheral blood mononuclear cells (PBMCs), taken before the fourth cycle of nivolumab. The CDR3 nucleotides are TGTGCCAGCAGCGAAATTACACCCCTCGGAGAGACCCAGTACTTC. Translating gives CASSEITPLGETQYF.